This T cell receptor beta chain was recovered during a study of cytomegalovirus exposure and HLA in healthy donors. A multiplex PCR was run with 60 Vbeta primers and 13 Jbeta primers. The data were produced by immunoSEQ multiplex PCR, yet TCRdb's version contains in-frame clones alone and is incomplete. The sample yields fewer than 200,000 clones, over 70% seen once. Regarding the study as a whole: Later analysis identified several of the most significant clusters that appeared linked to common viral pathogens. With further analysis later on, most CMV-associated TCR beta chains appeared HLA-restricted. Rarity characterized most TCR sequences, yet some public TCRs appeared in many donors. Productive rates of about 87% or about 30% were seen for most TCR beta V segments in an earlier analysis.

Worth noting for this clone: Its antigen is as yet unknown.

The V and J ends lost 1 base and 4 bases respectively, with 11 bases between them. Germline CDR1 reads PRHDT; CDR2 reads FYEKMQ (reference sequence). The CDR3 is made up of 15 amino acids. The specimen was PBMCs. The chain employs TRBV13 and TRBJ2-1, with D tentatively TRBD2 (7 bases). This TCR was recovered from a male donor in good health and CMV-seropositive. The CDR3 reads CASSLAGGRYNEQFF. In DNA, the CDR3 is TGTGCCAGCAGCTTAGCGGGGGGCCGTTACAATGAGCAGTTCTTC.